This T cell receptor (beta chain) was recovered during a study of shared clonotypes between healthy human individuals. About the research overall: The study used three CD4 naive, three CD4 memory, two CD8 naive and one CD8 memory plate per donor.

Only Caucasian adults living in Nashville, Tennessee made up the donor group. Methods used by the authors: ImmunoSEQ supplied junction-only sequences lacking quality scores, so filtering was different. The data were produced by immunoSEQ multiplex PCR, yet TCRdb's version contains in-frame clones alone and is incomplete. V and J calls and clone size are given by that table; D and trimming were obtained from the DNA. The table shows 2.5 million or so clones, with more than 80% occurring only once. The CDR3 is 12 amino acids. V lost 3 bases to trimming and J lost 15 bases; unmatched junction nucleotides: 7. CDR1 and CDR2 from the germline V gene are LNHDA and SQIVND (reference sequence).

The sample taken for sequencing was naive CD4+ T cells sorted from blood. Noted subset: CD45RA+ positively selected. The origin of this receptor is a man aged 18-30 years in good health. The chain couples TRBV19 to TRBJ2-1, with 8 bases lining up with TRBD2. The DNA for the CDR3 is TGTGCCAGTAGTATTCCGGGACTAGGGTCGTTCTTC. It yields the protein CASSIPGLGSFF.